Listed here are 5 T cell receptor beta chains from one sample, sequenced in a study of regulatory T cells in long-lasting Graves disease. The time point: newly diagnosed GD, antithyroid drugs for less than 3 months. There was RNA extracted from PBMCs, and the TCR library was made from it. Assembly of TCR beta libraries relied on iRepertoire HTBI primers together with Arm-PCR of CDR3 regions. MiXCR, run by TCRdb on the multiplex PCR reads, gives a single entry per CDR3 protein. Of hundreds of thousands of distinct CDR3 sequences in the sample, roughly 15% are singletons; the top ten hold about 17%. The same data also contributed to another study, on T cells in Graves' hyperthyroidism and ophthalmopathy.

The sequenced sample was peripheral blood mononuclear cells (PBMCs), obtained at new diagnosis, from a patient treated with antithyroid drugs. These receptors all come from a woman aged 25 to 45 with Graves disease.

The chain recombines TRBV3-1 with TRBJ2-7; 9 nucleotides align to TRBD2. The V gene end was trimmed by 4 bases and the J gene end by 6 bases; junction bases not matched to a gene: 7. This CDR3 region has 14 residues. Per germline, CDR1 LGHDT and CDR2 YNNKEL (reference sequence). The DNA of the CDR3 is TGTGCCAGCAGCCCGGGACTAGCCTCTACCGAGCAGTACTTC. This gives the protein CASSPGLASTEQYF.

This chain joins TRBV20-1 and TRBJ2-3; D is perhaps TRBD2 (6 bases). This CDR3 has 15 residues. CDR1 is DFQATT and CDR2 is SNEGSKA in the germline V gene (reference sequence). V lost 0 bases and J lost 2, with 12 bases in between. CDR3 in amino acids: CSARDPGGNTDTQYF. DNA of the CDR3: TGCAGTGCTAGAGATCCCGGCGGGAACACAGATACGCAGTATTTT.

This clonotype was detected only a few times. The chain couples TRBV5-6 to TRBJ1-3; D is possibly TRBD1 (5 bases). Germline V lookup: CDR1 SGHDT, CDR2 YYEEEE. V was pared by 7 bases and J by 2 bases, with 10 bases between. The CDR3 length is 13 residues. CDR3 loop: CASSGGAGNTIYF. In DNA, the CDR3 is TGTGCCAGCTCCGGGGGGGCTGGAAACACCATATATTTT.

The gene calls are TRBV20-1 and TRBJ1-2; TRBD1 aligns across 7 bases. V lost 6 bases and J lost 5; bases outside the gene matches: 9. The germline CDR1 and CDR2 sequences are DFQATT and SNEGSKA (reference sequence). The CDR3 totals 13 residues. The CDR3 region has the DNA TGCAGTGCCACGGACAGGTTGGGGTATGGCTACACCTTC. Translated: CSATDRLGYGYTF.

The J gene is TRBJ2-5, the V gene TRBV11-2; D is perhaps TRBD2 (6 bases). This CDR3 contains 13 residues. Trimming pared 4 bases from V and 4 bases from J, leaving 10 bases between. Germline V gene data show CDR1 as SGHAT and CDR2 as FQNNGV. The CDR3 region has the DNA TGTGCCAGCAGCTCAAGACTAGGAGAGACCCAGTACTTC. Its translation is CASSSRLGETQYF.